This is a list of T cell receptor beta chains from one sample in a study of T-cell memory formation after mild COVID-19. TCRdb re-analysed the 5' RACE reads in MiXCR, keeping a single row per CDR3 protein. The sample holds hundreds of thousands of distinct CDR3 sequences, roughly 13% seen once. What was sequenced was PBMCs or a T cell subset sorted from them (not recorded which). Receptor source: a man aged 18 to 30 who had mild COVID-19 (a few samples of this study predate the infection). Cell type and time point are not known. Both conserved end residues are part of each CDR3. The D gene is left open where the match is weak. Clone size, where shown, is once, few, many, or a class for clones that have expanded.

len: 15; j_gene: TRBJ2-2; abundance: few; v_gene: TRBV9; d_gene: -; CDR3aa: CASSVAPSGHGELFF; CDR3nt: TGTGCCAGCAGCGTAGCTCCGAGCGGGCATGGGGAGCTGTTTTTT
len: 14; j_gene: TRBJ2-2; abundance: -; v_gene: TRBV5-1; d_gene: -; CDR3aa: CASSRPGVTGELFF; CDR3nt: TGCGCCAGCAGCCGACCCGGGGTCACCGGGGAGCTGTTTTTT
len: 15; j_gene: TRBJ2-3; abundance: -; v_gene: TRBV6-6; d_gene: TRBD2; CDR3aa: CASSSRLAGTDTQYF; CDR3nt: TGTGCCAGCAGTTCTAGACTAGCGGGCACAGATACGCAGTATTTT
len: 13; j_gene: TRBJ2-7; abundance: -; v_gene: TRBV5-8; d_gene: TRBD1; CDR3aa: CASSRQGRYEQYF; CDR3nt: TGTGCCAGCAGCCGACAGGGGAGGTACGAGCAGTACTTC
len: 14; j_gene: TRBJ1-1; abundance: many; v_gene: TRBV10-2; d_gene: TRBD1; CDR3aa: CASSVGGKGTEAFF; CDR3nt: TGCGCCAGCAGCGTAGGGGGCAAGGGCACTGAAGCTTTCTTT
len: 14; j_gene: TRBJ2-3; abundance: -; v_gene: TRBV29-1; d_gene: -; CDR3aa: CSVEGAGHTDTQYF; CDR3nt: TGCAGCGTTGAAGGGGCGGGGCACACAGATACGCAGTATTTT
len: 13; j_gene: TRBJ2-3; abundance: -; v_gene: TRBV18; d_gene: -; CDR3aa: CASSTGYTDTQYF; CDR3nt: TGTGCCAGCTCAACAGGGTACACAGATACGCAGTATTTT
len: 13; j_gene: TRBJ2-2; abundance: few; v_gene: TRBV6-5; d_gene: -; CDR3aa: CASSYVVTGELFF; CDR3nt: TGTGCCAGCAGTTACGTCGTAACCGGGGAGCTGTTTTTT
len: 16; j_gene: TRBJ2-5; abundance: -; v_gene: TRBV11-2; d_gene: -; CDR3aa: CASSPPRRAPQETQYF; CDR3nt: TGTGCCAGCAGCCCCCCAAGGAGGGCTCCCCAAGAGACCCAGTACTTC
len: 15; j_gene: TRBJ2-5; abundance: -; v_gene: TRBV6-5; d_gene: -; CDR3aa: CASSYDGGRRETQYF; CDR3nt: TGTGCCAGCAGTTACGACGGGGGGCGAAGGGAGACCCAGTACTTC
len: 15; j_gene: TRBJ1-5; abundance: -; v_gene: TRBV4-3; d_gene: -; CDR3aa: CASSHCRLVNQPQHF; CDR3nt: TGCGCCAGCAGCCATTGTAGGCTCGTCAATCAGCCCCAGCATTTT
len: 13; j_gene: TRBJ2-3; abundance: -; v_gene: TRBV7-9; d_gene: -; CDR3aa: CASSQNPGDTQYF; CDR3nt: TGTGCCAGCAGCCAAAACCCGGGTGATACGCAGTATTTT
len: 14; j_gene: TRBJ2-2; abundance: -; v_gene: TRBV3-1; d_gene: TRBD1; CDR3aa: CASRHRDRTGELFF; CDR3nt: TGTGCCAGCAGGCACCGGGACAGAACCGGGGAGCTGTTTTTT
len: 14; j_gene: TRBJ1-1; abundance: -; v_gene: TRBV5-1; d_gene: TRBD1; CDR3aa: CASSADRGTTEAFF; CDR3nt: TGCGCCAGCAGCGCCGACAGGGGAACCACTGAAGCTTTCTTT
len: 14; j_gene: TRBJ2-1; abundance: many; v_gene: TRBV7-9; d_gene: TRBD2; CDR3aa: CASSPTSSGVEQFF; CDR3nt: TGTGCCAGCAGCCCGACAAGCAGCGGGGTAGAGCAGTTCTTC
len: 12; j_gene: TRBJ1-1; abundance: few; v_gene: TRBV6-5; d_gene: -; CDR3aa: CASSGQYTEAFF; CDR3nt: TGTGCCAGCAGTGGACAGTACACTGAAGCTTTCTTT
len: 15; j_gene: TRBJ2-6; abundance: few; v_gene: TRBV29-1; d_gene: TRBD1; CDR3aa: CSVTTTGQGANVLTF; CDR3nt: TGCAGCGTGACTACCACTGGACAGGGTGCCAACGTCCTGACTTTC
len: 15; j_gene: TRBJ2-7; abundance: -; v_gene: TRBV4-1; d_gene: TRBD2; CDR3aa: CASSQVGQRGDEQYF; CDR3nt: TGCGCCAGCAGCCAAGTTGGCCAGCGGGGGGACGAGCAGTACTTC
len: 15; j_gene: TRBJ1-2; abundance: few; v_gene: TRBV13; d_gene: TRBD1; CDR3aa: CASSPTGGSNYGYTF; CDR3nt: TGTGCCAGCAGCCCGACAGGGGGCTCTAACTATGGCTACACCTTC
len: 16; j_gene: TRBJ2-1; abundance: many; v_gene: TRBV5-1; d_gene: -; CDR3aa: CASSPRGDSGYNEQFF; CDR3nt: TGCGCCAGCAGCCCGAGGGGGGACTCAGGGTACAATGAGCAGTTCTTC
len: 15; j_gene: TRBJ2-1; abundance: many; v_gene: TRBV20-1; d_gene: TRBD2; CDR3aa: CSARDQGLAGVEQFF; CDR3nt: TGCAGTGCTAGAGATCAGGGACTAGCAGGTGTTGAGCAGTTCTTC
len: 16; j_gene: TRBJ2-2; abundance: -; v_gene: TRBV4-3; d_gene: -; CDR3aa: CASKDRQVTNTGELFF; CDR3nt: TGCGCCAGCAAAGACAGGCAGGTTACGAACACCGGGGAGCTGTTTTTT
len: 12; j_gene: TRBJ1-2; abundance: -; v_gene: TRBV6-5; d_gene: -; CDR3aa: CASRIRDGGYTF; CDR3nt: TGTGCCAGCAGAATCAGGGACGGTGGCTACACCTTC
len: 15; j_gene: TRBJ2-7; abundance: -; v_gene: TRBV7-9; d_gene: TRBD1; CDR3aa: CASSGQGAYPYEQYF; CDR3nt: TGTGCCAGCAGCGGACAGGGGGCCTACCCCTACGAGCAGTACTTC
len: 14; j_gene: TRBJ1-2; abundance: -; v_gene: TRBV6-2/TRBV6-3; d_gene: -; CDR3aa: CATSRGARGQGYTF; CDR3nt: TGTGCCACCTCGAGGGGGGCGCGAGGTCAAGGCTACACCTTC
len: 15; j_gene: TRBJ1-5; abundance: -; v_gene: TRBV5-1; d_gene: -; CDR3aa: CASSLVGASNQPQHF; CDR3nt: TGCGCCAGCAGCTTGGTAGGGGCGTCCAATCAGCCCCAGCATTTT
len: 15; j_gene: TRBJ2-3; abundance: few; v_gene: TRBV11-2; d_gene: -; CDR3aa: CASSLDPGGLDTQYF; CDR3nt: TGTGCCAGCAGCTTAGATCCCGGAGGGTTAGATACGCAGTATTTT
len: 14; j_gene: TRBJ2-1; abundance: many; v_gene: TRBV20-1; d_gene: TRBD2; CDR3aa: CSAREVAGDNEQFF; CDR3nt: TGCAGTGCTAGAGAGGTAGCGGGGGACAATGAGCAGTTCTTC
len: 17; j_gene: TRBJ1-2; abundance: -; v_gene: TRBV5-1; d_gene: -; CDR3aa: CASSLPTRGGSRYGYTF; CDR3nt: TGCGCCAGCAGCTTGCCGACCCGGGGGGGCAGTAGGTATGGCTACACCTTC
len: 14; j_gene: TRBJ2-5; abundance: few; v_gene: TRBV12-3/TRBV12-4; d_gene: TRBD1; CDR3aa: CASSTRDRAETQYF; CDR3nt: TGTGCCAGCAGTACCCGGGACAGGGCTGAGACCCAGTACTTC
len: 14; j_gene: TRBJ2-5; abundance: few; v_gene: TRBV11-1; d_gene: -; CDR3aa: CASSSLDGGETQYF; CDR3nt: TGTGCCAGCAGCTCCCTGGACGGAGGGGAGACCCAGTACTTC
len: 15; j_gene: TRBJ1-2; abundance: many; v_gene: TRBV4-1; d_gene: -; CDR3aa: CASSQRGGVENGYTF; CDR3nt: TGCGCCAGCAGCCAGAGGGGGGGAGTTGAGAATGGCTACACCTTC
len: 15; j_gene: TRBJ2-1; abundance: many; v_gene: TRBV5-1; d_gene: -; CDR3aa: CASSLGRPSYNEQFF; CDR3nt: TGCGCCAGCAGCCTGGGACGGCCGTCCTACAATGAGCAGTTCTTC
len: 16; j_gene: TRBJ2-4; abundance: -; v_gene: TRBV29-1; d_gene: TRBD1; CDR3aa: CSVDLLATGGRNIQYF; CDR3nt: TGCAGCGTCGACCTTCTGGCGACAGGGGGACGAAACATTCAGTACTTC
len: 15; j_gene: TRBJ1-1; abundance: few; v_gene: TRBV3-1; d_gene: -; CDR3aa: CASSQVGGDRTEAFF; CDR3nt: TGTGCCAGCAGCCAAGTGGGAGGGGATCGCACTGAAGCTTTCTTT
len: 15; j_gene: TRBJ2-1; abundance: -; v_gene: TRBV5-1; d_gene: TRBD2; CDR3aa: CASSLAGRGRDEQFF; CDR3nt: TGCGCCAGCAGCTTGGCCGGACGGGGGAGGGATGAGCAGTTCTTC
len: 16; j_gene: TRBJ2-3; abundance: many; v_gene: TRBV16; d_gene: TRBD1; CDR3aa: CASSQSIGGVTDTQYF; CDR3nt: TGTGCCAGCAGCCAATCCATAGGGGGCGTCACAGATACGCAGTATTTT
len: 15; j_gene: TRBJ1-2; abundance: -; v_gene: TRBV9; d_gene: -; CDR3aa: CASSPGTDANYGYTF; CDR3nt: TGTGCCAGCAGCCCTGGGACTGATGCTAACTATGGCTACACCTTC
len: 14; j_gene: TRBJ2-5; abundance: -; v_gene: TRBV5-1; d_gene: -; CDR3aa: CASSAGTLQETQYF; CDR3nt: TGCGCCAGCAGCGCCGGGACCTTACAAGAGACCCAGTACTTC
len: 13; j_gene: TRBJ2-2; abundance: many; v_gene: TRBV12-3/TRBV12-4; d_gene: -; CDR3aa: CASTAFRHGELFF; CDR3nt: TGTGCCAGCACCGCATTCAGACACGGGGAGCTGTTTTTT
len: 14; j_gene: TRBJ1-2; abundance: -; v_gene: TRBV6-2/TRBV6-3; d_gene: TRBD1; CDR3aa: CASHTGTGGDGYTF; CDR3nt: TGTGCCAGTCATACTGGGACAGGGGGAGATGGCTACACCTTC
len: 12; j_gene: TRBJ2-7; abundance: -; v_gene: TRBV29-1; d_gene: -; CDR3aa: CSVGRESYEQYF; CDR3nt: TGCAGCGTTGGCCGGGAGTCCTACGAGCAGTACTTC
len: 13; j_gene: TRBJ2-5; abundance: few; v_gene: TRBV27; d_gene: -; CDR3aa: CASSSDYEETQYF; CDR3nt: TGTGCCAGCAGTTCTGACTACGAAGAGACCCAGTACTTC
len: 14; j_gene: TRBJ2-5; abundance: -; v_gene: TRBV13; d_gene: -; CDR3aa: CASSLEQGWETQYF; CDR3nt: TGTGCCAGCAGCTTAGAACAGGGATGGGAGACCCAGTACTTC
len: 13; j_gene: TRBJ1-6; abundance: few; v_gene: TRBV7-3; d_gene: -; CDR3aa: CASSLRQSSPLHF; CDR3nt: TGTGCCAGCAGCCTGAGACAGTCCTCACCCCTCCACTTT
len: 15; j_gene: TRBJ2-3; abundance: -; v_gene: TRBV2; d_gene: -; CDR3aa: CASMPGNRIPDTQYF; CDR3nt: TGTGCCAGCATGCCCGGAAACCGCATTCCAGATACGCAGTATTTT
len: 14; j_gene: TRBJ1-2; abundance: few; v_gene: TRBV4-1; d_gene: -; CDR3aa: CASSQDRTVEGYTF; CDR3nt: TGCGCCAGCAGCCAAGACAGGACTGTAGAGGGCTACACCTTC
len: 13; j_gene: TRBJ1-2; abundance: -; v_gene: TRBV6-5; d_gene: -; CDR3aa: CASSYLGFSGYTF; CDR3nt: TGTGCCAGCAGTTACCTGGGGTTCAGTGGCTACACCTTC
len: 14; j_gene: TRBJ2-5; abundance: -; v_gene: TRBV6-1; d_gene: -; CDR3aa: CASSAEGRRETQYF; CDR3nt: TGTGCCAGCAGCGCCGAGGGGCGCCGGGAGACCCAGTACTTC
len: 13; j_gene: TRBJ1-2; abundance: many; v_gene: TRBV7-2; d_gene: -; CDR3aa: CASSLRTDYGYTF; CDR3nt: TGTGCCAGCAGCCTGAGGACTGACTATGGCTACACCTTC
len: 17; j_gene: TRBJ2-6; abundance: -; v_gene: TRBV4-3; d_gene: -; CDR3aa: CASSQMGTGSGANVLTF; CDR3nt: TGCGCCAGCAGCCAGATGGGTACAGGGTCTGGGGCCAACGTCCTGACTTTC
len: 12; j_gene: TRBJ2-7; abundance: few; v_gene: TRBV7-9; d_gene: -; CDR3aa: CASQVIGDEQYF; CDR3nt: TGTGCCTCTCAGGTGATAGGTGACGAGCAGTACTTC
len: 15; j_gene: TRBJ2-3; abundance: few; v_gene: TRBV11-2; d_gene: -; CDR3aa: CASSLVVRGTDTQYF; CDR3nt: TGTGCCAGCAGCTTAGTAGTTCGGGGCACAGATACGCAGTATTTT
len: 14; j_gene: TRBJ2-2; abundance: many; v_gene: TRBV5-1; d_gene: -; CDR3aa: CASRRAAETGELFF; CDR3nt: TGCGCCAGCAGGAGAGCGGCGGAAACCGGGGAGCTGTTTTTT